Shown below are 25 T cell receptor beta chains from a single sample sequenced in a study of technical replicates of blood from a handful of donors. Using immunoSEQ multiplex PCR, the repertoire was profiled, and TCRdb retains in-frame clones only, with some absent. The table includes tens of thousands of clones, 95% detected once. What was sequenced was T cells isolated from PBMCs. The receptors shown here come from a human donor in good health.

The chain is built from TRBV10-3 and TRBJ2-1, with 7 positions matching TRBD2. The CDR3 runs 16 residues. The junction had 2 bases not matched to a gene; V was cut back by 0 bases and J by 0 bases. Germline CDR1 reads ENHRY; CDR2 reads SYGVKD. As DNA, the CDR3 is TGTGCCATCAGTGAGTCGGGCGGGAGCTCCTACAATGAGCAGTTCTTC. Protein product: CAISESGGSSYNEQFF.

CDR3 region: CASREDGNTEAFF. CDR3 sequence (DNA): TGTGCCAGCCGGGAGGATGGGAACACTGAAGCTTTCTTT. The chain employs TRBV6-1 and TRBJ1-1; no clear D. V lost 8 bases and J 1 base, leaving 11 bases between the germline ends. CDR3 size: 13 residues. Germline V gene lookup returns CDR1 MNHNS and CDR2 SASEGT.

The chain has TRBV4-1 and TRBJ2-3, with 7 nucleotides matching TRBD1. With 2 bases clipped from V and 2 bases from J, the junction kept 7 bases outside the gene matches. The CDR3 is 16 amino acids. Germline CDR1 reads MGHRA; CDR2 reads YSYEKL. The DNA for the CDR3 is TGCGCCAGCAGCCAAAGACCGACAGGGAACACAGATACGCAGTATTTT. Translation: CASSQRPTGNTDTQYF.

J is TRBJ2-1 and V is TRBV9; TRBD2 matches 9 bases. Germline CDR1 is SGDLS and CDR2 is YYNGEE. This CDR3 has 14 amino acids. V shed 4 bases, J shed 9 bases, and the junction held 8 bases outside the gene matches. This chain's CDR3 is CASSSRLAASEQFF. As DNA, the CDR3 is TGTGCCAGCAGCTCCCGACTAGCGGCCAGTGAGCAGTTCTTC.

The V and J genes are TRBV10-2 and TRBJ1-3; 7 positions agree with TRBD1. Trimming at V came to 3 bases and at J to 5 bases, leaving 4 bases not matched to a gene. The V gene's germline CDR1 is WSHSY and CDR2 SAAADI. The CDR3 is 14 residues long. The CDR3 sequence: CASSDQQGRNTIYF. CDR3 bases: TGCGCCAGCAGTGACCAACAGGGGAGAAACACCATATATTTT.

This clone was counted once. The V and J genes are TRBV23-1 and TRBJ1-5; TRBD1 matches at 7 bases. TRBV23-1 is an ORF; its function is uncertain. The CDR3 contains 19 residues. The V and J ends lost 1 base and 3 bases, in that order; junction bases with no gene match: 15. For the CDR3, the DNA is TGCGCCAGCAGTCAATGGGGGGTACTTAGGGGGCAGGTCAATCAGCCCCAGCATTTT. Encoded protein: CASSQWGVLRGQVNQPQHF.

The chain combines TRBV4-1 with TRBJ2-7, with a weak D call TRBD2 (5 bases). The CDR3 has 14 residues. V lost 2 bases and J 6 bases, leaving 14 bases between the germline ends. Germline CDR1 and CDR2: MGHRA and YSYEKL. Written as DNA, the CDR3 is TGCGCCAGCAGCCAATCGAGGGCGGCAGGCGAGCAGTACTTC. Translated: CASSQSRAAGEQYF.

The rearrangement links TRBV28 to TRBJ1-1; D call uncertain. The V gene lost 5 bases and the J gene lost 1 base, with 14 bases spanning the gap. CDR1 and CDR2 (germline): MDHEN, SYDVKM. CDR3 length: 15 residues. The CDR3 sequence: CASSPTAAGNTEAFF. For the CDR3, the DNA is TGTGCCAGCAGTCCGACGGCAGCGGGGAACACTGAAGCTTTCTTT.

This clone was counted a single time. The chain uses TRBV19 and TRBJ1-4, with D hard to call. The ends were cut back, 5 bases at V and 5 bases at J, with 15 bases in the middle. CDR1 is LNHDA, CDR2 SQIVND, per germline (reference sequence). The CDR3 runs to 15 residues. This CDR3 reads CASSGENKRNEKLFF. DNA for the CDR3: TGTGCCAGTAGTGGAGAAAACAAGCGGAATGAAAAACTGTTTTTT.

This clone was seen only once. The rearrangement joins TRBV5-1 to TRBJ1-3; D remains ambiguous. Trimming took 1 base from V and 0 from J, leaving 8 bases between them. The CDR3 length is 15 residues. Germline V CDR1 and CDR2: SGHRS, YFSETQ. The CDR3 is CASSLSHVSGNTIYF. DNA for the CDR3: TGCGCCAGCAGCTTGTCACACGTCTCTGGAAACACCATATATTTT.

The rearrangement uses TRBV6-1 and TRBJ1-1, with no clear D. Trimming cost V 6 bases and J 4 bases, with 15 bases left between them. Germline V gene lookup returns CDR1 MNHNS and CDR2 SASEGT. CDR3 length: 14 residues. This CDR3 is CASSGVVRVTEAFF. The CDR3, as DNA: TGTGCCAGCAGCGGGGTAGTGAGGGTCACTGAAGCTTTCTTT.

Turning to this clone: Other DNA sequences in the sample encode the same CDR3. This rearrangement joins TRBV27 to TRBJ2-1; 8 nucleotides line up with TRBD1. The V gene's germline CDR1 is MNHEY and CDR2 SMNVEV (reference sequence). V trimming: 3 bases; J trimming: 7 bases; junction bases outside the gene matches: 2. The CDR3 extends over 13 amino acids. The CDR3 loop reads CASSLDRANEQFF. The CDR3 bases are TGTGCCAGCAGTTTGGACAGGGCGAATGAGCAGTTCTTC.

The rearrangement joins TRBV5-4 to TRBJ2-1; TRBD2 matches at 7 bases. CDR1 SGHNT and CDR2 YYREEE come from the germline V gene (reference sequence). V was clipped by 0 bases and J by 4 bases; unmatched bases: 7. This CDR3 is 16 amino acids long. This chain's CDR3 is CASSLEVGAGYNEQFF. CDR3 nucleotide sequence: TGTGCCAGCAGCTTGGAGGTGGGAGCGGGGTACAATGAGCAGTTCTTC.

The chain recombines TRBV5-1 with TRBJ1-1; D possibly corresponds to TRBD1 (5 bases). The CDR3 loop spans 16 amino acids. Germline V gives CDR1 SGHRS, CDR2 YFSETQ. Between the trimmed V and J ends, which lost 1 base and 1 base, there was a span of 14 bases. The CDR3 sequence is CASSLPVGQPNTEAFF. The CDR3 DNA is TGCGCCAGCAGCTTGCCTGTGGGGCAGCCGAACACTGAAGCTTTCTTT.

The chain is built from TRBV11-3 and TRBJ1-1, with D unclear. This CDR3 comprises 14 residues. Germline values: CDR1 SGHNT, CDR2 YENEEA. V was cut by 1 base and J by 5 bases, with 11 bases left in between. CDR3 amino acids: CASSLVGIITEAFF. The CDR3 DNA sequence: TGTGCCAGCAGCTTAGTCGGGATTATAACTGAAGCTTTCTTT.

The chain recombines TRBV25-1 with TRBJ1-2; TRBD1 matches 9 bases. CDR1 MGHDK and CDR2 SYGVNS come from the germline V gene. V gave up 4 bases and J gave up 8 bases; unmatched junction bases: 5. The CDR3 is made up of 13 amino acids. The CDR3 region is CASSGTGVYGYTF. The CDR3 DNA reads as TGTGCCAGCAGTGGGACAGGGGTTTACGGCTACACCTTC.

This clone was detected a few times. This sequence joins TRBV2 and TRBJ2-2, with 7 bases that match TRBD2. Germline CDR1 and CDR2: SNHLY and FYNNEI. V lost 4 bases, J lost 2 bases, and 4 bases stayed unmatched. This CDR3 has 15 residues. In nucleotides, the CDR3 is TGTGCCAGCAGTGTTTTAGCGGGCAACACCGGGGAGCTGTTTTTT. Translated, it gives CASSVLAGNTGELFF.

The rearrangement uses TRBV5-6 and TRBJ2-1; 12 bases align to TRBD2. V shed 4 bases and J 4 bases; nucleotides not matched to a gene: 3. Germline CDR1 reads SGHDT; CDR2 reads YYEEEE. The length of the CDR3 is 15 residues. The CDR3 loop is CASSLTSGGYNEQFF. The CDR3 DNA sequence: TGTGCCAGCAGCCTGACTAGCGGGGGATACAATGAGCAGTTCTTC.

The rearrangement links TRBV6-5 to TRBJ2-7, with a possible D match to TRBD2 (6 bases). The CDR3 has 15 residues. V was clipped by 0 bases and J by 3 bases, with 12 bases between them. Germline CDR1 reads MNHEY; CDR2 reads SVGAGI. The CDR3 protein is CASSYSQPSDYEQYF. The CDR3 DNA reads TGTGCCAGCAGTTACTCGCAGCCTAGCGACTACGAGCAGTACTTC.

CDR3 sequence reads: CSGAERGFPYSSYEQYF. In nucleotides, the CDR3 is TGCAGCGGGGCTGAGCGGGGATTTCCCTATAGCTCCTACGAGCAGTACTTC. This sequence joins TRBV29-1 and TRBJ2-7, with 7 bases fitting TRBD2. The CDR3 is 17 residues long. The germline V gene has CDR1 SQVTM and CDR2 ANQGSEA. Germline trimming cut 7 bases from V and 0 bases from J; bases unmatched to any gene: 18.

This rearrangement joins TRBV15 to TRBJ1-5; D may be TRBD1 (5 bases). The CDR3 loop spans 15 amino acids. V was cut by 0 bases and J by 4 bases, with 10 bases left in between. From germline, CDR1 is LNHNV and CDR2 YYDKDF (reference sequence). CDR3 DNA: TGTGCCACCAGCAGAGATGCGGGGCATAATCAGCCCCAGCATTTT. Translating gives CATSRDAGHNQPQHF.

V gene TRBV9 combines with J gene TRBJ2-3; D is perhaps TRBD2 (6 bases). The germline V gene encodes CDR1 SGDLS and CDR2 YYNGEE. The CDR3 sequence is 13 residues long. The V end lost 1 base, the J end lost 6 bases, and 9 bases lay between the germline ends. The chain's CDR3 is CASSVRAGDTQYF. The CDR3 DNA is TGTGCCAGCAGCGTACGGGCGGGGGATACGCAGTATTTT.

This chain links TRBV2 with TRBJ2-7; TRBD2 agrees at 10 bases. The CDR3 has 14 residues. The germline V gene encodes CDR1 SNHLY and CDR2 FYNNEI. Trimming removed 7 bases from V and 5 bases from J; junction bases left unmatched: 8. The DNA for the CDR3 is TGTGCCAGCACCGAGCGGGAGGGCCTTCACGAGCAGTACTTC. It yields the protein CASTEREGLHEQYF.

V usage is TRBV4-1 and J usage is TRBJ2-1; TRBD2 aligns across 11 bases. This CDR3 comprises 16 residues. Germline V gene sequence: CDR1 MGHRA, CDR2 YSYEKL. V lost 4 bases to trimming and J lost 5 bases; unmatched junction nucleotides: 7. The CDR3 is CASSRIAGGANNEQFF. The CDR3 DNA follows: TGCGCCAGCAGCCGAATAGCGGGAGGGGCCAACAATGAGCAGTTCTTC.

This chain uses TRBV7-9 with TRBJ1-4, with 7 positions matching TRBD1. J lost 13 bases, V lost 4 bases, and 12 bases had no gene match. The CDR3 is made up of 14 amino acids. The germline V gene has CDR1 SEHNR and CDR2 FQNEAQ (reference sequence). CDR3 sequence (DNA): TGTGCCAGCAGCTACGCCGGGACAGCCTACGGACTGTTTTTT. It encodes CASSYAGTAYGLFF.